A single TCR beta chain is shown here with its context. The target antigen is unknown. The sample originates from a study of cytomegalovirus exposure and HLA in healthy donors. As for the study in general: The 90 to 150 validation repertoires, a later analysis reported, used the same platform as the 700 or so repertoires from the first cohort. Study-wide results and caveats: There were a few CMV-associated chains whose specificity for CMV antigens was confirmed in vitro.

This CDR3 region has 14 residues. Germline V CDR1 and CDR2: SGHVS, FQNEAQ. After removal of 1 base from V and 4 bases from J, the junction contained 2 bases not matched to a gene. The table came from immunoSEQ multiplex PCR; TCRdb's copy has only in-frame clones and leaves some out. The sample carries 130,000 to 150,000 clones, roughly 89% recorded once. While the first cohort had 700 or so subjects, the donors belonged to the separate validation cohort of roughly 130 subjects. Material: PBMCs. The chain combines TRBV7-8 with TRBJ2-7; 9 nucleotides align to TRBD1. The sequence was collected from a woman aged 18-29 years in good health and CMV-seropositive. As DNA, the CDR3 is TGTGCCAGCAGCTTAGTGGGACAGGGTTACGAGCAGTACTTC. Protein product: CASSLVGQGYEQYF.